This T cell receptor beta chain was sequenced in a study of blood T cell repertoires in COVID-19. In the study overall: PBMCs, B-cell-depleted T cells, or T cells were the source of the cDNA or gDNA that made up the material.

Trimming took 3 bases from V and 0 from J; bases not matched to a gene: 5. Looked up from germline, CDR1 is SGDLS and CDR2 is YYNGEE. The CDR3 loop spans 16 amino acids. Sequenced by immunoSEQ multiplex PCR; TCRdb stores in-frame clones only, minus some. The table shows about 97,000 clones, with 85% to 90% occurring only once. The receptor comes from a human donor in a cohort sampled during active COVID-19. The chain recombines TRBV9 with TRBJ1-1, with 10 bases matching TRBD1. Sequencing input: peripheral blood. The CDR3 DNA reads as TGTGCCAGCAGCGACGGGACAGGGGAAATGAACACTGAAGCTTTCTTT. The encoded protein is CASSDGTGEMNTEAFF.